The present entry profiles one T cell receptor beta chain with its context. This CDR3 region has 14 residues. Germline CDR1 and CDR2: DFQATT and SNEGSKA (reference sequence). V lost 0 bases, J lost 8 bases, and 14 bases lay in between. This record comes from a study of blood T cells in healthy people across ages. A second about 7 to 11 cycle PCR used barcoded and J-beta primers. TCRdb reprocessed the 5' RACE reads via MiXCR and lists one record per CDR3 protein. Of 1.2 million to 1.5 million distinct CDR3 sequences listed, around 55% are singletons. Material for sequencing was blood. The source of this sequence is a man aged 18 to 35 in good health. The chain carries TRBV20-1 and TRBJ2-4; D may be TRBD2 (6 bases). The chain's CDR3 is CSAREGLGGDIQYF. CDR3 nucleotides: TGCAGTGCTAGAGAGGGACTGGGGGGAGACATTCAGTACTTC.